This TCR beta chain comes out of a study of shared clonotypes between healthy human individuals. CDR1 and CDR2 from the germline V gene are LNHDA and SQIVND (reference sequence). This CDR3 is built from 14 residues. The V gene end was trimmed by 5 bases and the J gene end by 5 bases; junction bases not matched to a gene: 8. Sequencing used immunoSEQ multiplex PCR; TCRdb keeps in-frame clones, though not all of them. The sample has about 2.4 million clones, approximately 93% seen once. Source material: naive CD4+ T cells from PBMCs. Specified subset: CD45RA+ positively selected. The receptor's source is a man aged 18-30 years in good health. Some clones in this sample may be carry-over from other donors' samples. The chain has TRBV19 and TRBJ2-5; TRBD1 matches 7 bases. For the CDR3, the DNA is TGTGCCAGTAGTCAGGACAGGTGGAGCGAGACCCAGTACTTC. It yields the protein CASSQDRWSETQYF.